The source of this T cell receptor beta chain is a study of shared clonotypes between healthy human individuals. The germline V gene encodes CDR1 LGHNA and CDR2 YNFKEQ. With 1 base clipped from V and 6 bases from J, the junction kept 7 bases outside the gene matches. This CDR3 region has 16 residues. Sequencing was performed with immunoSEQ multiplex PCR; in TCRdb, only in-frame clones are kept and a portion is missing. The sample lists under 2,000,000 clones, approximately 94% occurring once. Terminally differentiated effector memory CD45RA+ cells were excluded by CCR7 positive selection of CD45RO-negative cells.

Specimen: naive CD8+ T cells sorted from blood. The source of this sequence is a man younger than 35 in good health. This chain uses TRBV4-2 with TRBJ2-1; 9 positions agree with TRBD1. The CDR3 region has the DNA TGTGCCAGCAGCCAAGTGGTGGGGACAGGGTTCAATGAGCAGTTCTTC. Protein sequence: CASSQVVGTGFNEQFF.